Detailed here is one T cell receptor beta chain. From the 5' RACE reads, TCRdb called clonotypes with MiXCR, one entry per CDR3 protein. Of approximately 85,000 distinct CDR3 sequences listed, 9% to 15% were seen once; the top ten hold over 6%. The record originates from a study of early T cells in non-severe SARS-CoV-2 infection. V was shortened by 0 bases and J by 3 bases, with 9 bases between the two germline ends. CDR3 length: 14 amino acids. The germline CDR1 and CDR2 sequences are SGDLS and YYNGEE. The sequence came from an adult who was a healthcare worker with PCR-confirmed SARS-CoV-2 infection or an uninfected control (not recorded which). Sequencing was carried out using whole blood. The chain is built from TRBV9 and TRBJ1-2; no clear D. The CDR3: CASSVGLQDYGYTF. The CDR3 DNA sequence: TGTGCCAGCAGCGTAGGTCTTCAGGACTATGGCTACACCTTC. Full variable domain (remainder filled in from reference TRBV9 and TRBJ1-2): DSGVTQTPKHLITATGQRVTLRCSPRSGDLSVYWYQQSLDQGLQFLIQYYNGEERAKGNILERFSAQQFPDLHSELNLSSLELGDSALYFCASSVGLQDYGYTFGSGTRLTVV.